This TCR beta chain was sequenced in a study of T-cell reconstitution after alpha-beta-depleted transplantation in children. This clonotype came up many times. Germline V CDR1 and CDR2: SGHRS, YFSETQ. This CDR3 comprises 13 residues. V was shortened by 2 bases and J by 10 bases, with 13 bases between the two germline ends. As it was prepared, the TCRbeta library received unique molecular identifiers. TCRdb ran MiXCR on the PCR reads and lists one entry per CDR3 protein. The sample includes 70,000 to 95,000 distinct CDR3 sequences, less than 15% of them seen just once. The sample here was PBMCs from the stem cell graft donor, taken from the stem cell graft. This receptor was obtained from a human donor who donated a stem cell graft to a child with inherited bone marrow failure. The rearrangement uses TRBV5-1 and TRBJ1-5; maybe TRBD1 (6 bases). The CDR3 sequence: CASSFTGPEPQHF. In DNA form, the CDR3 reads TGCGCCAGCAGCTTTACAGGGCCTGAACCCCAGCATTTT.